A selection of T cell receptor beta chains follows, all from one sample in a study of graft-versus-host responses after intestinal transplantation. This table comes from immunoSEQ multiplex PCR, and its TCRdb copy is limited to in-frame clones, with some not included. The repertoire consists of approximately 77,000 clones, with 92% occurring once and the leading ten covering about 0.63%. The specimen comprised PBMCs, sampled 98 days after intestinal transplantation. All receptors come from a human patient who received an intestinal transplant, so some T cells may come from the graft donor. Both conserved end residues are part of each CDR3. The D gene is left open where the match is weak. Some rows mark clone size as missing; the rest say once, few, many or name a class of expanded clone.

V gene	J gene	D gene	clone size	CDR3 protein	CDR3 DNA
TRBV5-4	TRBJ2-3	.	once	CASSLVGAETDTQYF	TGTGCCAGCAGCCTGGTGGGGGCTGAAACGGATACGCAGTATTTT
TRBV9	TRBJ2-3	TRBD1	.	CASSVWTGNTDTQYF	TGTGCCAGCAGCGTATGGACAGGGAACACAGATACGCAGTATTTT
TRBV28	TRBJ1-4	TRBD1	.	CASSVTGTGREKLFF	TGTGCCAGCAGTGTTACCGGGACAGGGAGGGAAAAACTGTTTTTT
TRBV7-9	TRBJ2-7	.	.	CASSLYNRPVYEQYF	TGTGCCAGCAGCTTATATAACAGACCGGTCTACGAGCAGTACTTC
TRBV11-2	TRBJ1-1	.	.	CASSLPGRGTEAFF	TGTGCCAGCAGCTTACCCGGGAGGGGCACTGAAGCTTTCTTT
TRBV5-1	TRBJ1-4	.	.	CASSSAPVATNEKLFF	TGCGCCAGCAGCTCCGCCCCAGTTGCAACTAATGAAAAACTGTTTTTT
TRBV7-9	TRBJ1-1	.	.	CASRRALNTEAFF	TGTGCCAGCAGACGGGCCCTAAACACTGAAGCTTTCTTT
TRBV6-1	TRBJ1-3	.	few	CASSEGGSGNTIYF	TGTGCCAGCAGTGAAGGGGGCTCTGGAAACACCATATATTTT
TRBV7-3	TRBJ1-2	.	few	CASSLTRADGGYTF	TGTGCCAGCAGCTTAACTCGTGCGGATGGGGGCTACACCTTC
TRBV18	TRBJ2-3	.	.	CASSPLSLTDTQYF	TGTGCCAGCTCACCATTGAGCCTCACAGATACGCAGTATTTT
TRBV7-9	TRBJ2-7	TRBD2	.	CASSKSQTSGVSYEQYF	TGTGCCAGCAGCAAGAGCCAAACTAGCGGGGTCTCCTACGAGCAGTACTTC
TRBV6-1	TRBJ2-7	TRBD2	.	CASETREGGNEQYF	TGTGCCAGCGAGACTAGGGAGGGAGGTAACGAGCAGTACTTC
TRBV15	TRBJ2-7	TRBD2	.	CATSRGSSGGLEEQYF	TGTGCCACCAGCAGAGGCTCTAGCGGGGGACTTGAGGAGCAGTACTTC
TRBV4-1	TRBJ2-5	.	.	CASSQSKRIGETQYF	TGCGCCAGCAGCCAATCTAAGCGTATCGGAGAGACCCAGTACTTC